This T cell receptor beta chain was captured in a study of naive CD8 T cells in extremely preterm neonates (dated by TCRdb to 2016 to 2017). Background for the entire study: The abstract gives the adult participants' age range as 25-50 years, whereas the methods give 20-50 years. Sorted naive CD8+ T cells from four age groups (extremely preterm neonates, term neonates, young children and adults) were used in the study to compare TCRbeta CDR3 repertoires.

Peripheral blood was donated by five healthy children aged about 16-60 months undergoing elective routine surgery and by five healthy nonsmoking adults. The adult controls were healthy nonsmokers between roughly 18 and 55 years old, with a median age of around 36 years. A FACSAria III cell sorter was used to sort live, Annexin V-negative naive CD8+ T cells (CD3+CD8+CD45RA+CCR7+). Each sample yielded between roughly 17,000 and 110,000 sorted naive CD8+ T cells. Ficoll-Paque density gradient centrifugation was used to isolate mononuclear cells from diluted blood. Before sorting, mononuclear cells were cryopreserved in around 10% DMSO with about 90% FBS and kept in long-term storage at -150 degrees C. Thawed cells were stained with Annexin V and antibodies against CD3, CD8, CCR7 and CD45RA. The DNeasy Blood and Tissue Kit was used to extract genomic DNA from snap-frozen pellets of sorted cells. Here is what the overall study found, with its caveats: A small sample size and variable productive template counts among preterm samples were noted by the authors as limitations. Preterm neonates showed significantly lower iChao1 richness than every other age group (p < 0.05) along with an even clone distribution, indicating a less rich repertoire. Compared with the older groups, preterm CDR3s were shorter and closer to germline, carrying fewer N additions and showing less junctional trimming. Preterm neonates shared more CDR3 nucleotide sequences (2.7%) than term neonates (around 0.4%), young children (0.03%) and adults (around 0.01%). Prospective longitudinal studies of preterm and term neonates were called for by the authors so that T cell development could be tracked within individuals.

Including cysteine and phenylalanine, the CDR3 has 16 amino acids. The CDR3 DNA has 48 bases and is translated from base 1. The germline V and J ends show losses of 5 bases and 6 bases respectively, and no gene match explains 11 bases of the junction. The germline V gene encodes CDR1 SGHVS and CDR2 FQNEAQ. TCRbeta CDR3 regions were amplified from genomic DNA by a two-step, bias-controlled multiplex PCR. Primers specific for every TRBV and TRBJ gene segment were used in the multiplex PCR. The immunoSEQ Assay was used to generate TCRbeta repertoire data. For the original study's pipeline: A relative-frequency ratio and a modified nearest-neighbor algorithm were applied to filter and cluster reads so that closely related sequences were merged. V, D and J gene assignments for CDR3 sequences followed IMGT annotation. Template counts were corrected for PCR amplification bias and quantified by comparison with synthetic TCR CDR3 analog sequences. Only unique productive sequences, defined as in-frame CDR3 sequences lacking stop codons, were included in the analyses. The immunoSEQ Analyzer software was used to calculate clonality, defined as 1 minus Pielou's evenness, and iChao1 richness. Statistical tests were run in JMP, with either Student's t-test or a non-parametric test chosen according to Shapiro-Wilk normality results. The table was pulled from immuneACCESS by TCRdb, which kept in-frame rearrangements only. Such tables lose some clones; where checked, under half of the loss comes from unresolved V genes, and the rest has no known cause. The V and J calls and clone size come from that table; D and trimming were worked out from the DNA. The sample contains under 7,000 clones, around 97% of them found a single time. The ten largest account for 8.6% of the sample.

As for this clone: This clone's antigen is unknown. No base quality values were provided; no much bigger clone lies one nucleotide off.

The TCR was taken from a human donor in good health. The V gene is TRBV7-8 and the J gene is TRBJ2-3, with 10 middle bases fitting TRBD2. Sequences were obtained from naive CD8+ T cells from blood. CDR3 sequence: CASSPLAGGGGDTQYF. The bases are TGTGCCAGCAGCCCCTTAGCGGGAGGTGGGGGGGATACGCAGTATTTT.